This T cell receptor beta chain appears in the sequencing data of a study of beta chain features in type 1 diabetes. Findings and limits, study-wide: Researchers caution that PCR might favor shorter templates, equally among patients and controls.

Each donor gave one heparinised blood draw averaging around 0.12 L. Sorted populations all exceeded 95% purity. V lost 1 base, J lost 0 bases, and 7 bases lay in between. Germline CDR1 is LGHNA and CDR2 is YSLEER. This CDR3 is built from 15 residues. Comments on this clone: Antigen unknown.

Expressed TCRB transcripts were sequenced because the entire RNA isolate underwent reverse transcription. Measured with immunoSEQ multiplex PCR; TCRdb has only the in-frame clones, and not every one. The sample yields around 430,000 clones, about 32% seen once. The sequence derives from a man aged 18 to 35 in good health. Sequences were obtained from naive CD4+ T cells from blood. This chain connects TRBV4-3 to TRBJ2-1; no clear D. The CDR3 bases are TGCGCCAGCAGCCAAGGCGGTGGCTCCTACAATGAGCAGTTCTTC. This sequence encodes CASSQGGGSYNEQFF.